In this sample, the clone carrying this TCR beta chain turned up a few times. The antigen remains unidentified. This sample is drawn from a study of cytomegalovirus exposure and HLA in healthy donors. Study-level points and caveats: Researchers left out some V segments, among them TRBV6-2 and TRBV6-3, as indistinguishable. Presence/absence results assume similar sequencing depth per donor, which may not hold. The study designated roughly 150 TCR beta chains cytomegalovirus-associated.

The PCR employed 60 Vbeta primers together with 13 Jbeta primers. The assay was immunoSEQ multiplex PCR, and TCRdb's table has in-frame clones only and misses some. Of 30,000 to 40,000 clones in the sample, roughly 60% were seen once. With 2 bases removed from V and 8 bases from J, the gap between germline ends came to 9 bases. The CDR3 loop spans 12 amino acids. CDR1 and CDR2 from the germline V gene are SGHTA and FQGNSA. Specimen: PBMCs. The receptor was isolated from a man aged 45 to 65 in good health and CMV-seropositive. The chain uses TRBV7-2 and TRBJ1-2; D is ambiguous. CDR3 in amino acids: CASSLTGIGYTF. The CDR3 DNA reads as TGTGCCAGCAGCTTAACGGGAATCGGCTACACCTTC.